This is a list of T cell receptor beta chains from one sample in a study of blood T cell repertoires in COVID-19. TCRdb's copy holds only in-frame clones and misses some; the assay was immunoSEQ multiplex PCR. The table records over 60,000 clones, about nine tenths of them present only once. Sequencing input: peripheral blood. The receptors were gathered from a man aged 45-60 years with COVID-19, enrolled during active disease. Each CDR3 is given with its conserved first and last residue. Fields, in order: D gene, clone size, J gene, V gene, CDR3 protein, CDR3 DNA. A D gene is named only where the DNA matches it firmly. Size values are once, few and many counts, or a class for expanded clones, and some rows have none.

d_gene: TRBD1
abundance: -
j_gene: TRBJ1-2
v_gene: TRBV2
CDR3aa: CASSDSAGGLGGYTF
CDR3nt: TGTGCCAGCAGTGATTCGGCAGGGGGCTTGGGTGGCTACACCTTC

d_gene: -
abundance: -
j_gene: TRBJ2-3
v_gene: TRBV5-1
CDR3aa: CASSFLGGTAADTQYF
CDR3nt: TGCGCCAGCAGCTTCCTAGGAGGTACAGCGGCAGATACGCAGTATTTT

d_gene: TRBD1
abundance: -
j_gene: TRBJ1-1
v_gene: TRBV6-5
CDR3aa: CASSFTTGGNTEAFF
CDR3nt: TGTGCCAGCAGCTTTACGACAGGGGGAAACACTGAAGCTTTCTTT

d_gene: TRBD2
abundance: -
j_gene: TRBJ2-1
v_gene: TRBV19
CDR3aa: CASKASGRAVNSYNEQFF
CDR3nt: TGTGCCAGTAAGGCTAGCGGGAGGGCCGTAAACTCCTACAATGAGCAGTTCTTC

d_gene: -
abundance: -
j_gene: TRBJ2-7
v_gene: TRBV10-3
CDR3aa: CAISENGAGYEQYF
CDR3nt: TGTGCCATCAGTGAGAATGGTGCGGGCTACGAGCAGTACTTC

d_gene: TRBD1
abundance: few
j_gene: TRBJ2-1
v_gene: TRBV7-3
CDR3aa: CASSTRQGPQFF
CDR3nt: TGTGCCAGCAGCACTAGACAGGGGCCACAGTTCTTC

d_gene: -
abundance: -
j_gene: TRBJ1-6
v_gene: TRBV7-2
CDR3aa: CASSLASNYNSPLHF
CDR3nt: TGTGCCAGCAGCTTAGCCAGTAATTATAATTCACCCCTCCACTTT

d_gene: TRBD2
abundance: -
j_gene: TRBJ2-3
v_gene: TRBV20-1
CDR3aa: CSASPGLAGGGADTQYF
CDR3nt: TGCAGTGCTAGTCCGGGACTAGCGGGAGGGGGGGCAGATACGCAGTATTTT

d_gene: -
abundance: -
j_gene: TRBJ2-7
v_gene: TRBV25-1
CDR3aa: CASSDPLGEQYF
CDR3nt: TGTGCCAGCAGTGATCCACTAGGCGAGCAGTACTTC

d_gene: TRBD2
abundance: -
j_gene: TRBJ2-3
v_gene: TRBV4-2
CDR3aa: CASSQERETPDTQYF
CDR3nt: TGTGCCAGCAGCCAAGAGCGGGAGACGCCAGATACGCAGTATTTT

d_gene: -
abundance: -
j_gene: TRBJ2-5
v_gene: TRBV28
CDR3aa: CASSSLVWVAFSPDQETQYF
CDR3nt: TGTGCCAGCAGTTCCTTAGTGTGGGTAGCATTTTCCCCGGATCAAGAGACCCAGTACTTC

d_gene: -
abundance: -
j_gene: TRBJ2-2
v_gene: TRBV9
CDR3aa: CASSVGGQGTGELFF
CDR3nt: TGTGCCAGCAGCGTAGGGGGGCAGGGAACCGGGGAGCTGTTTTTT

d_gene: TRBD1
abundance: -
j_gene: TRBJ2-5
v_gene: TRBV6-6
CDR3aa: CASSPTGQVSETQYF
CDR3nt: TGTGCCAGCAGCCCAACAGGACAGGTCTCTGAGACCCAGTACTTC

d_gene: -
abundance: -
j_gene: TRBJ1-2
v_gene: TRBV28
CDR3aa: CASSKTGSNGYTF
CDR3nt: TGTGCCAGCAGTAAGACAGGTTCAAACGGCTACACCTTC

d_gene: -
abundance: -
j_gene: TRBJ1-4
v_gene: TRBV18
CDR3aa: CASTTTRLEKLFF
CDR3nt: TGTGCCAGCACCACCACGAGGCTGGAAAAACTGTTTTTT

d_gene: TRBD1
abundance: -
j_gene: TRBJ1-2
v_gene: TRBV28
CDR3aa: CASSLGDRDFRRYGYTF
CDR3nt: TGTGCCAGCAGTTTAGGGGACAGGGATTTTCGTAGGTATGGCTACACCTTC

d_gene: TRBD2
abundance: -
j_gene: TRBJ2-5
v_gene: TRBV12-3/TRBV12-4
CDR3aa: CASSSGGRPKYF
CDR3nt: TGTGCCAGCAGTTCGGGGGGAAGACCAAAGTACTTC

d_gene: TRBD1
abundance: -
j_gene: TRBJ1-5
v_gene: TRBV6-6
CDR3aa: CATRLGTDYSNQPQHF
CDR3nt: TGTGCCACACGTCTAGGGACAGATTATAGCAATCAGCCCCAGCATTTT

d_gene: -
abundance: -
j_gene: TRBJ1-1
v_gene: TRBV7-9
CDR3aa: CASSLVGRAEKAFF
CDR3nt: TGTGCCAGCAGCTTAGTGGGGAGGGCGGAGAAAGCTTTCTTT

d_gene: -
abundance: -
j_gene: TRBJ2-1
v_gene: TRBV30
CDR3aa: CAWSVQGSYNEQFF
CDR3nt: TGTGCCTGGAGTGTGCAGGGCTCATACAATGAGCAGTTCTTC

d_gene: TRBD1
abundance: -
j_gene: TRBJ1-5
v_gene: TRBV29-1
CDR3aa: CSVANRGGDQPQHF
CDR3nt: TGCAGCGTTGCCAACAGGGGGGGTGATCAGCCCCAGCATTTT

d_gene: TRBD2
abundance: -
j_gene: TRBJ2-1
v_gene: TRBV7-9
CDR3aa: CASSPGDVGLVDNEQFF
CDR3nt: TGTGCCAGCAGCCCTGGAGATGTGGGACTAGTTGACAATGAGCAGTTCTTC

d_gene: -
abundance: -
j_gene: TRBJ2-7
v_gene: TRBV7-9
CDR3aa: CASSRPGNSYEQYF
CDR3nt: TGTGCCAGCAGCAGACCGGGGAATTCCTACGAGCAGTACTTC

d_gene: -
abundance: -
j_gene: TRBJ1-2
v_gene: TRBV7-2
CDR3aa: CASSPRHGNYGYTF
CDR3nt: TGTGCCAGCAGCCCACGACATGGTAACTATGGCTACACCTTC

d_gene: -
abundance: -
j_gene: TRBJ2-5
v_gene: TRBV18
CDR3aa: CASSPTGDQETQYF
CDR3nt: TGTGCCAGCTCACCGACGGGGGACCAAGAGACCCAGTACTTC

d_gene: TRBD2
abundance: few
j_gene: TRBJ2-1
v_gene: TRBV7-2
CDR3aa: CASSSTSGTYNEQFF
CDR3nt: TGTGCCAGCAGCTCGACTAGCGGGACCTACAATGAGCAGTTCTTC

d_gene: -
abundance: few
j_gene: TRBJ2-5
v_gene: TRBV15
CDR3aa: CATSRRRLDEETQYF
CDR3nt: TGTGCCACCAGCAGACGGAGACTAGACGAAGAGACCCAGTACTTC

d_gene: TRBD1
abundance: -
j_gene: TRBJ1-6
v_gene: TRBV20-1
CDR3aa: CSASQGENNSPLHF
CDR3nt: TGCAGTGCCAGTCAGGGGGAGAATAATTCACCCCTCCACTTT

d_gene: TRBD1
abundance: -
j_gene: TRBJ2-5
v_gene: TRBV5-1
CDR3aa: CASNLQGSQETQYF
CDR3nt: TGCGCCAGCAACCTACAGGGGTCCCAAGAGACCCAGTACTTC

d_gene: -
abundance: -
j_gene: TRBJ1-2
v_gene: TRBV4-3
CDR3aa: CASSQGTANNYGYTF
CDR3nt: TGCGCCAGCAGCCAAGGGACAGCAAATAACTATGGCTACACCTTC

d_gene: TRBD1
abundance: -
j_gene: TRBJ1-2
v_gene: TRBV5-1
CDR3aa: CASRDRYSHGGYTF
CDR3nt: TGCGCCAGCAGGGACAGGTATTCCCATGGTGGCTACACCTTC

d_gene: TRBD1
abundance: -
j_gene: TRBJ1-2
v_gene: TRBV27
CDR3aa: CASSWTGRYGYTF
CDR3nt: TGTGCCAGCAGTTGGACAGGGCGCTATGGCTACACCTTC

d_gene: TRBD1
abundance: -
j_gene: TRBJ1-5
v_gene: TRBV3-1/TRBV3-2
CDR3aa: CASSLTGGGNQPQHF
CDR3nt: TGTGCCAGCAGCCTCACAGGGGGCGGCAATCAGCCCCAGCATTTT

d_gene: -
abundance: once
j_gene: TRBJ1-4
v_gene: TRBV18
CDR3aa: CASSLQVATNEKLFF
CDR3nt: TGTGCCAGCTCACTTCAGGTTGCAACTAATGAAAAACTGTTTTTT

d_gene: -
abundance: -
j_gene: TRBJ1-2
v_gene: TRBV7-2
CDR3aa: CASSTLGRGTNGYTF
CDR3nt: TGTGCCAGCAGCACCTTGGGCAGGGGTACCAATGGCTACACCTTC

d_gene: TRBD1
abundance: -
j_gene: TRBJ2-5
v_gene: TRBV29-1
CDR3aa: CSEGAGGETQYF
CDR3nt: TGCAGCGAGGGGGCAGGGGGCGAGACCCAGTACTTC

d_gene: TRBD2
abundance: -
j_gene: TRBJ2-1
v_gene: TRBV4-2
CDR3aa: CASSQGGSRDEQFF
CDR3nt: TGTGCCAGCAGCCAAGGCGGGAGTAGGGATGAGCAGTTCTTC

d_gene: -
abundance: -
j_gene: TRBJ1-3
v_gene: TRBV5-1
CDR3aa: CASSLVAEGNTIYF
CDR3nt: TGCGCCAGCAGCTTGGTGGCGGAGGGAAACACCATATATTTT

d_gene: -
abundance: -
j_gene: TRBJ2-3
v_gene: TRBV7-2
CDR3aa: CASSLAGRTDTQYF
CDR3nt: TGTGCCAGCAGCTTAGCGGGGAGGACAGATACGCAGTATTTT

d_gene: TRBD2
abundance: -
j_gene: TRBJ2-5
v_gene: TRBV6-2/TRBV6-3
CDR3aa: CASSYTFSGEETQYF
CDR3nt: TGTGCCAGCAGTTACACCTTTAGCGGGGAAGAGACCCAGTACTTC

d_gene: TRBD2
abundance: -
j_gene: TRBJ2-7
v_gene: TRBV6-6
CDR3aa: CASRQGTSGRYEQYF
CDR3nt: TGTGCCAGCAGGCAAGGGACTAGCGGGAGGTACGAGCAGTACTTC

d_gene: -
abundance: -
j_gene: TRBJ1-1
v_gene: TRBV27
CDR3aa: CASSLSGRGNTEAFF
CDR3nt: TGTGCCAGCAGTTTGAGCGGGCGGGGGAACACTGAAGCTTTCTTT

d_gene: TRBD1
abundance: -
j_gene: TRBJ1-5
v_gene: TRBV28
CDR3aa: CASSLSAAGGGQPQHF
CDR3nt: TGTGCCAGCAGTTTATCGGCTGCAGGGGGAGGTCAGCCCCAGCATTTT

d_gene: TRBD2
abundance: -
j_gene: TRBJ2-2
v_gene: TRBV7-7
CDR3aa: CASSRGLAGGTGELFF
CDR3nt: TGTGCCAGCAGCCGGGGACTAGCGGGAGGCACCGGGGAGCTGTTTTTT

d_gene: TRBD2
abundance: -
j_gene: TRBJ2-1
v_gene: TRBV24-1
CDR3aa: CATSDLGTGLGDEQFF
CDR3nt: TGTGCCACCAGTGATTTAGGAACGGGACTAGGAGATGAGCAGTTCTTC

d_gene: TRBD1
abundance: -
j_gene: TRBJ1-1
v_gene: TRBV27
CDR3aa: CASSPEWTGRTEAFF
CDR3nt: TGTGCCAGCAGTCCAGAATGGACAGGGAGGACTGAAGCTTTCTTT

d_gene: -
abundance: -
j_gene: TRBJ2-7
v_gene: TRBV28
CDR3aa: CASSLLAEQYF
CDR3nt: TGTGCCAGCAGTTTACTGGCCGAGCAGTACTTC

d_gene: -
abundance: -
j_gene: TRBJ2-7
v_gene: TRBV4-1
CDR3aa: CASSRPGSEQYF
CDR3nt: TGCGCCAGCAGCCGTCCCGGGAGCGAGCAGTACTTC

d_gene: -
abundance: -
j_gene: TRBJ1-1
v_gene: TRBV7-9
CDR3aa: CASSSQGWNTEAFF
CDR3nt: TGTGCCAGCAGCTCACAGGGATGGAACACTGAAGCTTTCTTT

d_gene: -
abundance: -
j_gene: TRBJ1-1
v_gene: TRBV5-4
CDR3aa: CASSPGGGTLNTEAFF
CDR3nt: TGTGCCAGCAGCCCCGGCGGGGGGACACTGAACACTGAAGCTTTCTTT

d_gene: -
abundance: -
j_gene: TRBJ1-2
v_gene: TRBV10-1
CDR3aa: CASRGRESANYGYTF
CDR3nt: TGCGCCAGCCGGGGAAGGGAATCCGCTAACTATGGCTACACCTTC